Below, 27 T cell receptor beta chains from the same sample are listed, as sequenced in a study of CD8+ T cells in alopecia areata. Isolated RNA was reverse transcribed into cDNA used as the sequencing template. Some clones are missing from TCRdb's copy, which holds only in-frame ones; the method was immunoSEQ multiplex PCR. The sample lists about 110,000 clones; 45% to 60% were seen once. The sample comprised NKG2D-low CD8+ T cells sorted from blood. Receptors were obtained from a human donor with alopecia areata.

The V call is TRBV7-8, the J call TRBJ2-7; 12 bases agree with TRBD1. The CDR3 has 15 amino acids. Germline trimming cut 5 bases from V and 3 bases from J; bases unmatched to any gene: 5. From germline, CDR1 is SGHVS and CDR2 FQNEAQ. CDR3 protein: CASSNRDRGRYEQYF. CDR3 bases: TGTGCCAGCAGCAACCGGGACAGGGGGCGCTACGAGCAGTACTTC.

The CDR3 DNA sequence: TGTGCCAGCAGCTACCGACTAGCGCATACCTACGAGCAGTACTTC. Translating it yields CASSYRLAHTYEQYF. The genes are TRBV7-9 and TRBJ2-7, with TRBD2 matching over 8 bases. The CDR3 is 15 residues long. The J segment lost 2 bases and the V segment lost 4 bases, leaving 7 bases of the junction unmatched. The germline gives CDR1 SEHNR, CDR2 FQNEAQ (reference sequence). The variable domain in full, completed from reference TRBV7-9 and TRBJ2-7, reads DTGVSQNPRHKITKRGQNVTFRCDPISEHNRLYWYRQTLGQGPEFLTYFQNEAQLEKSRLLSDRFSAERPKGSFSTLEIQRTEQGDSAMYLCASSYRLAHTYEQYFGPGTRLTVT.

The chain links TRBV5-1 to TRBJ1-5; D is uncertain. V lost 0 bases and J lost 0, with 7 bases in between. This CDR3 has 15 amino acids. CDR1 is SGHRS and CDR2 is YFSETQ in the germline V gene. The CDR3 loop reads CASSLEGDSNQPQHF. CDR3 DNA sequence: TGCGCCAGCAGCTTGGAGGGCGATAGCAATCAGCCCCAGCATTTT.

The V call is TRBV28, the J call TRBJ2-7; D gene uncertain. Trimming left V 3 bases short and J 5 bases short, with 8 bases between. This CDR3 contains 12 residues. Germline lookup yields CDR1 MDHEN and CDR2 SYDVKM. The CDR3 is CASSFGVNEQYF. The DNA of the CDR3 is TGTGCCAGCAGTTTTGGGGTGAACGAGCAGTACTTC.

V usage is TRBV15 and J usage is TRBJ2-7; 12 positions match TRBD2. J gave up 7 bases and V 3 bases, and 7 bases lay outside the gene matches. The CDR3 totals 15 residues. Germline V lookup: CDR1 LNHNV, CDR2 YYDKDF (reference sequence). The CDR3 spells CATSSPTSGSFEQYF. Written as DNA, the CDR3 is TGTGCCACCAGCAGTCCGACTAGCGGGAGCTTTGAGCAGTACTTC.

The rearrangement joins TRBV27 to TRBJ2-1; D gene ambiguous. Trimming cost V 3 bases and J 9 bases, with 12 bases left between them. Germline CDR1 and CDR2: MNHEY and SMNVEV (reference sequence). There are 13 residues in the CDR3. CDR3 residues: CASSLTSNGEQFF. CDR3 coding DNA: TGTGCCAGCAGTTTGACAAGCAACGGTGAGCAGTTCTTC.

The rearrangement links TRBV6-6 to TRBJ1-1; D is uncertain. This CDR3 region has 12 residues. Germline CDR1 is MNHNY and CDR2 is SVGAGI (reference sequence). Between the trimmed V and J ends, which lost 2 bases and 6 bases, there was a span of 7 bases. The CDR3, as DNA: TGTGCCAGCAGTTACGGCGGGGCTGAAGCTTTCTTT. It codes for CASSYGGAEAFF.

This chain joins TRBV25-1 and TRBJ2-1; either TRBD1 or TRBD2 may fit D (6 bases each). Trimming removed 7 bases at V and 6 bases at J, with 25 bases between. Germline CDR1 and CDR2: MGHDK and SYGVNS. The CDR3 consists of 17 residues. The CDR3 reads CASISWGAHGVGNEQFF. The CDR3, as DNA: TGTGCCAGCATTAGTTGGGGGGCTCATGGAGTAGGCAATGAGCAGTTCTTC.

V gene TRBV2 combines with J gene TRBJ2-5, with unresolved D. V lost 7 bases and J 1 base, leaving 13 bases between the germline ends. The length of the CDR3 is 14 residues. Germline lookup yields CDR1 SNHLY and CDR2 FYNNEI. The CDR3 loop is CASIIARFQETQYF. In DNA form, the CDR3 reads TGTGCCAGCATCATCGCACGATTCCAAGAGACCCAGTACTTC.

The rearrangement uses TRBV5-4 and TRBJ1-5, with no clear D. Trimming removed 0 bases at V and 0 bases at J, with 7 bases between. The CDR3 has 15 residues. The germline gives CDR1 SGHNT, CDR2 YYREEE (reference sequence). The CDR3 nucleotides are TGTGCCAGCAGCTTGGTGGATTATAGCAATCAGCCCCAGCATTTT. It specifies CASSLVDYSNQPQHF.

The V gene is TRBV5-6, the J gene TRBJ2-7, with 7 nucleotides matching TRBD1. The ends lost 0 bases at V and 0 bases at J; junction bases unmatched: 0. Germline V gives CDR1 SGHDT, CDR2 YYEEEE. The CDR3 runs to 14 residues. The CDR3, as DNA: TGTGCCAGCAGCTTGGGACAGGGCTCCTACGAGCAGTACTTC. Translating gives CASSLGQGSYEQYF.

This clone appeared once. The chain recombines TRBV13 with TRBJ2-7; 7 bases are shared with TRBD2. Germline lookup yields CDR1 PRHDT and CDR2 FYEKMQ (reference sequence). Trimming cost V 5 bases and J 5 bases; bases outside gene matches: 9. The CDR3 has 14 amino acids. The CDR3 coding sequence is TGTGCCAGCAGCGTTCGGCGGGAGCGCGACGAGCAGTACTTC. It specifies CASSVRRERDEQYF.

This clone was found a few times. The rearrangement links TRBV4-1 to TRBJ2-5, with D possibly TRBD1 on 5 matching bases. Per the germline V gene, CDR1 is MGHRA and CDR2 is YSYEKL. Trimming left V 7 bases short and J 4 bases short, with 13 bases between. The CDR3 consists of 13 residues. The CDR3 loop reads CASTMVGAETQYF. The CDR3 DNA follows: TGCGCCAGCACGATGGTTGGGGCAGAGACCCAGTACTTC.

This clone was detected only a few times. The chain carries TRBV29-1 and TRBJ2-1; D not certain. V was cut by 1 base and J by 0 bases, with 13 bases left in between. CDR1 is SQVTM and CDR2 is ANQGSEA in the germline V gene. The CDR3 loop spans 16 amino acids. The CDR3 spells CSVEVVGGSSYNEQFF. In DNA form, the CDR3 reads TGCAGCGTTGAAGTGGTAGGCGGCAGCTCCTACAATGAGCAGTTCTTC.

V and J are TRBV9 and TRBJ2-7; 8 nucleotides align to TRBD2. The CDR3 spans 14 residues. The ends lost 5 bases at V and 3 bases at J; junction bases unmatched: 7. The V gene's germline CDR1 is SGDLS and CDR2 YYNGEE. The CDR3 DNA sequence: TGTGCCAGCAGTAAGAGGGGACTAGACTACGAGCAGTACTTC. Amino acid sequence: CASSKRGLDYEQYF.

This chain uses TRBV25-1 with TRBJ2-2; D gene ambiguous. This CDR3 has 13 residues. In germline, CDR1 is MGHDK, CDR2 SYGVNS. Deletions cut 1 base from V and 6 bases from J, with 6 bases between. CDR3 loop: CASSESGSGELFF. The CDR3, as DNA: TGTGCCAGCAGTGAATCCGGTTCCGGGGAGCTGTTTTTT.

The chain joins TRBV19 to TRBJ2-1, with D maybe TRBD1 (5 bases). This CDR3 contains 14 residues. Trimming stripped 5 bases from V and 2 bases from J, with 10 bases between. The V gene's germline CDR1 is LNHDA and CDR2 SQIVND (reference sequence). The CDR3 nucleotides read TGTGCCAGTAGTGTAGGGGTGGCCTACAATGAGCAGTTCTTC. Its protein is CASSVGVAYNEQFF.

The chain uses TRBV10-3 and TRBJ2-1; TRBD1 agrees at 11 bases. The CDR3 extends over 15 amino acids. Germline CDR1 is ENHRY and CDR2 is SYGVKD. The V segment lost 0 bases and the J segment 8 bases; nucleotides outside the gene matches: 3. CDR3 loop: CAISESEDRGHEQFF. The CDR3 nucleotides read TGTGCCATCAGTGAGTCGGAGGACAGGGGGCATGAGCAGTTCTTC.

This chain links TRBV29-1 with TRBJ2-1; 12 bases map to TRBD2. CDR3 length: 14 amino acids. Germline CDR1 reads SQVTM; CDR2 reads ANQGSEA. V trimming: 4 bases; J trimming: 7 bases; junction bases outside the gene matches: 5. CDR3 in amino acids: CSVVPSGRGNEQFF. The CDR3 DNA sequence: TGCAGCGTTGTGCCTAGCGGGAGGGGAAATGAGCAGTTCTTC.

V is TRBV5-6 and J is TRBJ2-1; D is undetermined. Trimming cost V 0 bases and J 9 bases, with 13 bases left between them. The length of the CDR3 is 14 residues. Germline V gene data show CDR1 as SGHDT and CDR2 as YYEEEE. This CDR3 is CASSLGGNPGEQFF. DNA of the CDR3: TGTGCCAGCAGCTTGGGTGGCAACCCGGGTGAGCAGTTCTTC.

This rearrangement joins TRBV10-2 to TRBJ1-1; 8 nucleotides align to TRBD1. Germline CDR1 and CDR2: WSHSY and SAAADI. This CDR3 contains 15 residues. Germline trimming cut 4 bases from V and 0 bases from J; bases unmatched to any gene: 4. CDR3 DNA: TGCGCCAGCAGTGGTCGGACAGGGATGAACACTGAAGCTTTCTTT. Protein sequence: CASSGRTGMNTEAFF.

V is TRBV9 and J is TRBJ2-1; D remains unclear. Trimming removed 0 bases from V and 8 bases from J, with 6 bases in between. Germline assignment: CDR1 SGDLS and CDR2 YYNGEE. This CDR3 is built from 12 residues. The DNA for the CDR3 is TGTGCCAGCAGCGTAGCTTTGGATGAGCAGTTCTTC. Protein product: CASSVALDEQFF.

There are a few counts of this clone. The J gene is TRBJ2-7, the V gene TRBV27; 10 bases agree with TRBD1. Per the germline V gene, CDR1 is MNHEY and CDR2 is SMNVEV (reference sequence). The CDR3 is 15 residues long. With V trimmed by 2 bases and J by 2 bases, 3 bases remained unmatched. CDR3: CASSLGTGVAYEQYF. In nucleotides, the CDR3 is TGTGCCAGCAGTTTAGGGACAGGGGTGGCCTACGAGCAGTACTTC.

This clone was detected a few times. The rearrangement links TRBV11-3 to TRBJ2-2; perhaps TRBD2 as D (5 bases). The ends were cut back, 3 bases at V and 1 base at J, with 9 bases in the middle. Germline assignment: CDR1 SGHNT and CDR2 YENEEA. The length of the CDR3 is 15 residues. In nucleotides, the CDR3 is TGTGCCAGCAGCTTTATTCGGGGGAACACCGGGGAGCTGTTTTTT. This translates into CASSFIRGNTGELFF.

This chain links TRBV29-1 with TRBJ2-2; D call uncertain. Germline CDR1 SQVTM, CDR2 ANQGSEA. The CDR3 sequence is 10 residues long. Trimming left V 8 bases short and J 6 bases short, with 7 bases between. CDR3 coding DNA: TGCAGCCCAAGGTCCGGGGAGCTGTTTTTT. It translates to CSPRSGELFF.

V and J are TRBV7-6 and TRBJ2-2; no definite D call. The CDR3 totals 14 residues. Germline-derived CDR1 and CDR2 are SGHVS and FNYEAQ. V lost 0 bases to trimming and J lost 6 bases, with 8 bases between them. This CDR3 is CASSLASTSGELFF. The CDR3 DNA sequence: TGTGCCAGCAGCTTAGCCTCTACCTCCGGGGAGCTGTTTTTT. Full variable domain (missing parts from reference TRBV7-6 and TRBJ2-2): GAGVSQSPRYKVTKRGQDVALRCDPISGHVSLYWYRQALGQGPEFLTYFNYEAQQDKSGLPNDRFSAERPEGSISTLTIQRTEQRDSAMYRCASSLASTSGELFFGEGSRLTVL.

The genes are TRBV28 and TRBJ1-5; the D is unclear. Between the trimmed V and J ends, which lost 11 bases and 0 bases, there was a span of 14 bases. Per germline, CDR1 MDHEN and CDR2 SYDVKM. The length of the CDR3 is 14 residues. CDR3 sequence: CASEGGFSNQPQHF. The CDR3 nucleotides are TGTGCCTCGGAGGGAGGGTTTAGCAATCAGCCCCAGCATTTT.